This T cell receptor (beta chain) was found in a study of cytomegalovirus exposure and HLA in healthy donors. V lost 5 bases to trimming and J lost 3 bases, with 11 bases between them. CDR3 length: 13 amino acids. Germline V lookup: CDR1 LNHNV, CDR2 YYDKDF (reference sequence). The PCR had 60 Vbeta and 13 Jbeta primers. Using immunoSEQ multiplex PCR, the repertoire was profiled, and TCRdb retains in-frame clones only, with some absent. The table records tens of thousands of clones, almost 80% of them present only once. The chain couples TRBV15 to TRBJ2-7; tentatively, D is TRBD1 (6 bases). Input material: PBMCs. The TCR sequence derives from a woman aged 40 to 50 in good health and CMV-seropositive. CDR3 nucleotide sequence: TGTGCCACCAGCGGGGGCAATGACTACGAGCAGTACTTC. Translating it yields CATSGGNDYEQYF.